This T cell receptor beta chain emerged from a study of control samples from healthy donors and cancer patients. Sequencing used immunoSEQ multiplex PCR; TCRdb keeps in-frame clones, though not all of them. Of roughly 95,000 clones in the sample, around 88% are singletons; the top ten hold around 14%. This receptor was taken from a man aged 30-40 years in good health. The material sequenced was blood.

The CDR3, as DNA: TGTGCCAGCAGTCTAAACGGGGGTCGGTCTAGCACAGATACGCAGTATTTT. This encodes CASSLNGGRSSTDTQYF. This chain links TRBV27 with TRBJ2-3, with D possibly TRBD2 on 6 matching bases. This CDR3 region has 17 residues. The V gene's germline CDR1 is MNHEY and CDR2 SMNVEV (reference sequence). V was pared by 5 bases and J by 0 bases, with 18 bases between.